The 11 T cell receptor beta chains below all came from one sample that was sequenced in a study of regulatory T cells in long-lasting Graves disease. To make TCR beta libraries, researchers used iRepertoire HTBI primers and Arm-PCR of CDR3 regions. One entry per CDR3 protein results from TCRdb running MiXCR on the multiplex PCR reads. The sample contains about 440,000 distinct CDR3 sequences, under 15% of which appear only once. Sample time point: newly diagnosed GD, antithyroid drugs for less than 3 months. PBMCs provided the RNA from which the TCR library was made. These data were also filed under a second study, of T cells in Graves' hyperthyroidism and ophthalmopathy.

The sequencing here drew on peripheral blood mononuclear cells (PBMCs), taken at new diagnosis, from a patient treated with antithyroid drugs. The source is a woman aged 25-40 years with Graves disease.

For this clonotype: A much more abundant neighbour one base away suggests this may be a read error. No conserved phenylalanine or tryptophan is present at the end of the CDR3, so a read error is the likely explanation. The chain recombines TRBV30 with TRBJ2-7; no definite D call. Germline V gene lookup returns CDR1 GTSNPN and CDR2 SVGIG (reference sequence). The V end was cut by 0 bases, the J end by 0 bases, with 6 bases between. The CDR3 runs 13 residues. The DNA for the CDR3 is TGTGCCTGGAGTGTATTCCACTCCTACGAGCAGTACTCC. Translating gives CAWSVFHSYEQYS.

This clonotype was observed at least ten times. The chain employs TRBV28 and TRBJ2-4; D is undetermined. The length of the CDR3 is 15 residues. Germline loops: CDR1 MDHEN, CDR2 SYDVKM. V lost 2 bases and J 0 bases, leaving 8 bases between the germline ends. The CDR3 spells CASSLDKLAKNIQYF. The CDR3 DNA reads TGTGCCAGCAGTTTAGACAAGCTAGCCAAAAACATTCAGTACTTC.

This clonotype was counted at least ten times. This chain joins TRBV2 and TRBJ1-2; perhaps TRBD1 as D (5 bases). The CDR3 consists of 13 residues. The ends were cut back, 2 bases at V and 7 bases at J, with 11 bases in the middle. Germline V gene lookup returns CDR1 SNHLY and CDR2 FYNNEI. CDR3 bases: TGTGCCAGCAGTGAAATAGGAAGGGGTGGCTACACCTTC. This encodes CASSEIGRGGYTF.

The genes are TRBV14 and TRBJ2-7, with D hard to call. The CDR3 has 14 residues. Germline values: CDR1 SGHDN, CDR2 FVKESK. V lost 4 bases and J 0 bases, leaving 10 bases between the germline ends. For the CDR3, the DNA is TGTGCCAGCAGCCCCTATCCGAGCTCCTACGAGCAGTACTTC. As protein: CASSPYPSSYEQYF.

This clonotype was counted at least ten times. The V and J genes are TRBV6-1 and TRBJ2-5; possibly TRBD1 for D (6 bases). Trimming removed 4 bases from V and 3 bases from J, with 9 bases in between. This CDR3 has 13 amino acids. In germline, CDR1 is MNHNS, CDR2 SASEGT. The DNA for the CDR3 is TGTGCCAGCAGTGCAGGGGTAAAAGAGACCCAGTACTTC. It translates to CASSAGVKETQYF.

A remark on this clonotype: A much larger clone differs by one base, so this may be a read error. This chain uses TRBV10-3 with TRBJ2-7; D gene uncertain. Germline CDR1 and CDR2: ENHRY and SYGVKD. This CDR3 contains 14 residues. The CDR3 DNA sequence: TGTACCATCAGTGAGTCTGGTAGACCCTACGAGCAGTACTTC. It translates to CTISESGRPYEQYF.

As regards this clonotype: Germline is not matched at one junction end, which may reflect a read error. J is TRBJ2-7 and V is TRBV3-1; the match to TRBD1 covers 9 bases. Germline V gives CDR1 LGHDT, CDR2 YNNKEL (reference sequence). This CDR3 contains 15 residues. The DNA of the CDR3 is TGTGCCAGCGGCCAAAACCCGGGACAGGGCAGGGAGCAGTACTTC. As protein: CASGQNPGQGREQYF.

This clonotype was recorded many times. The chain carries TRBV28 and TRBJ2-1; TRBD2 matches at 8 bases. The CDR3 extends over 13 amino acids. Germline V gene sequence: CDR1 MDHEN, CDR2 SYDVKM. V was pared by 6 bases and J by 9 bases, with 7 bases of the junction left unmatched. The CDR3 nucleotides are TGTGCCAGCAGCCCGGGACTAGTGGGTGAGCAGTTCTTC. This gives the protein CASSPGLVGEQFF.

The gene calls are TRBV27 and TRBJ1-5; 10 bases line up with TRBD1. The CDR3 extends over 15 amino acids. Per germline, CDR1 MNHEY and CDR2 SMNVEV (reference sequence). Trimming at V came to 0 bases and at J to 6 bases, leaving 2 bases not matched to a gene. Here the CDR3 reads CASSLSGTGVQPQHF. CDR3 nucleotide sequence: TGTGCCAGCAGTTTATCGGGGACAGGGGTTCAGCCCCAGCATTTT.

As regards this clonotype: This may be a read error: a much more frequent sequence differs by one nucleotide. The chain is built from TRBV5-1 and TRBJ2-3; D uncertain. The DNA end is more similar to TRBJ2-1, so the J call may be wrong. CDR3 size: 13 residues. CDR1 is SGHRS, CDR2 YFSETQ, per germline. In nucleotides, the CDR3 is TGCGCCAGCAGCTGGACCCGAGGCTACGAGCAGTTCTTC. Amino acid sequence: CASSWTRGYEQFF.

This clonotype was observed a few times. This chain uses TRBV6-1 with TRBJ1-2; 8 bases are a match to TRBD1. Germline CDR1 is MNHNS and CDR2 is SASEGT. J was trimmed by 1 base and V by 5 bases; bases with no gene match: 6. The CDR3 runs to 15 residues. The CDR3, as DNA: TGTGCCAGCAGTCTAAGGACAGGGCTTAACTATGGCTACACCTTC. Protein product: CASSLRTGLNYGYTF.